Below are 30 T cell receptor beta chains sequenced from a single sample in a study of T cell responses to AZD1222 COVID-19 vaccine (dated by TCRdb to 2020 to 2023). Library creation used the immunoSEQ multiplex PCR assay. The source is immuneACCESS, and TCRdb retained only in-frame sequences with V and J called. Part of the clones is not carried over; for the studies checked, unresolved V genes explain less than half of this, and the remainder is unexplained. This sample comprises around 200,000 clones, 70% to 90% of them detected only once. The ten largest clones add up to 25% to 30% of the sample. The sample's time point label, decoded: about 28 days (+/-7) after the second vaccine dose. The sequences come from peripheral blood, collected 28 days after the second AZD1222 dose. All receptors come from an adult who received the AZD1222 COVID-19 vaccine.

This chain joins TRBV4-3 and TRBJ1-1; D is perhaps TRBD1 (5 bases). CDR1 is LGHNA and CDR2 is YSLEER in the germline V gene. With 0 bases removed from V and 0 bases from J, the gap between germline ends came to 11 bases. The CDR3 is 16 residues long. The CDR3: CASSQDLSRVNTEAFF. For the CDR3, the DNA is TGCGCCAGCAGCCAAGATCTCAGCAGGGTGAACACTGAAGCTTTCTTT.

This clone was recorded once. Written as DNA, the CDR3 is TGTGCCTGGGGACAGGGACCCTACGAGCAGTACTTC. This translates into CAWGQGPYEQYF. The chain employs TRBV30 and TRBJ2-7; 8 bases match TRBD1. The CDR3 has 12 amino acids. The trim removed 5 bases at V and 2 bases at J, leaving 2 bases unmatched. Germline V gives CDR1 GTSNPN, CDR2 SVGIG (reference sequence).

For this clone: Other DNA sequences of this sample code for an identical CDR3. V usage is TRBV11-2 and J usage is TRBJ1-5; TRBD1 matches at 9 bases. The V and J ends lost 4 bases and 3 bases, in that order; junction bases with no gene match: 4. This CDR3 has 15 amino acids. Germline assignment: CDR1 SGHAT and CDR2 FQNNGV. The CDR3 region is CASSWGQGPNQPQHF. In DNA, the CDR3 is TGTGCCAGCAGCTGGGGACAGGGACCCAATCAGCCCCAGCATTTT.

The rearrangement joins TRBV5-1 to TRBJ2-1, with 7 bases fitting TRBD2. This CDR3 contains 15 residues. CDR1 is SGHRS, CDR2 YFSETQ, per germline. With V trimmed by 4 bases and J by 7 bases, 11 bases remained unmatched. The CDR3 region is CASSTAGKAGNEQFF. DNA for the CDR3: TGCGCCAGCAGCACAGCGGGAAAAGCTGGAAATGAGCAGTTCTTC.

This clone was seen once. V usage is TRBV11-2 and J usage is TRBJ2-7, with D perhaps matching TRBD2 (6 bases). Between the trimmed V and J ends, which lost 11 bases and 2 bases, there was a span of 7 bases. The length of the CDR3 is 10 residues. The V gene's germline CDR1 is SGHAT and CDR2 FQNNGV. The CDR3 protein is CACGTYEQYF. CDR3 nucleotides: TGTGCCTGCGGGACCTACGAGCAGTACTTC.

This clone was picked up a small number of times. In DNA form, the CDR3 reads TGTGCCAGCAGTTTTAAAGGACTGCGGGGGCCCTACGAGCAGTACTTC. Protein sequence: CASSFKGLRGPYEQYF. The chain employs TRBV28 and TRBJ2-7; D might be TRBD2 (7 bases). V was clipped by 3 bases and J by 2 bases, with 17 bases between them. Germline V CDR1 and CDR2: MDHEN, SYDVKM. The CDR3 extends over 16 amino acids. Supplemented by reference TRBV28 and TRBJ2-7, the full variable domain reads DVKVTQSSRYLVKRTGEKVFLECVQDMDHENMFWYRQDPGLGLRLIYFSYDVKMKEKGDIPEGYSVSREKKERFSLILESASTNQTSMYLCASSFKGLRGPYEQYFGPGTRLTVT.

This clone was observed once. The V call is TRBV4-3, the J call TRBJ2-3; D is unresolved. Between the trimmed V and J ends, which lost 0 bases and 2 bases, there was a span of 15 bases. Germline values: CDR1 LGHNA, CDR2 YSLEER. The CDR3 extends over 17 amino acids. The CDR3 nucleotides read TGCGCCAGCAGCCAAGATAAGGGAAACCTATTCACAGATACGCAGTATTTT. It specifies CASSQDKGNLFTDTQYF.

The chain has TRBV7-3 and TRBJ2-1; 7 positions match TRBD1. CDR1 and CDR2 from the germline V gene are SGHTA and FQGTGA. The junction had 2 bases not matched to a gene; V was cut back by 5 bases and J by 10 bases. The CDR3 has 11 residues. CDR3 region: CASSQDREQFF. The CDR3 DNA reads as TGTGCCAGCAGCCAGGACAGGGAGCAGTTCTTC.

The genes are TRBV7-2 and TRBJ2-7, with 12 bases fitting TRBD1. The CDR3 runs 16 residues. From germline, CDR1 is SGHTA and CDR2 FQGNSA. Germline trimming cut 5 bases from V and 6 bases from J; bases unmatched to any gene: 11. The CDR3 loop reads CASSLIGTGGGGEQYF. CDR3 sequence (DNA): TGTGCCAGCAGCCTCATTGGGACAGGGGGCGGTGGCGAGCAGTACTTC.

This CDR3 reads CATSDFAGRGGQYF. The CDR3, as DNA: TGTGCCACCAGTGATTTTGCCGGGAGGGGAGGGCAGTACTTC. This chain connects TRBV24-1 to TRBJ2-7; 8 positions match TRBD2. The V gene end was trimmed by 1 base and the J gene end by 9 bases; junction bases not matched to a gene: 7. Germline values: CDR1 KGHDR, CDR2 SFDVKD. This CDR3 is 14 amino acids long.

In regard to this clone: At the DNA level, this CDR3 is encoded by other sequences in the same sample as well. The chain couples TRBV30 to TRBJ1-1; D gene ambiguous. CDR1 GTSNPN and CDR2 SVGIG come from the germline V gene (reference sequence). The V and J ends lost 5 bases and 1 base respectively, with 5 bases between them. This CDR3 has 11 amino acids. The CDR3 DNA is TGTGCCTGGGGGAGGAACACTGAAGCTTTCTTT. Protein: CAWGRNTEAFF. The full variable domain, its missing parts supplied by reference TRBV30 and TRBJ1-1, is SQTIHQWPATLVQPVGSPLSLECTVEGTSNPNLYWYRQAAGRGLQLLFYSVGIGQISSEVPQNLSASRPQDRQFILSSKKLLLSDSGFYLCAWGRNTEAFFGQGTRLTVV.

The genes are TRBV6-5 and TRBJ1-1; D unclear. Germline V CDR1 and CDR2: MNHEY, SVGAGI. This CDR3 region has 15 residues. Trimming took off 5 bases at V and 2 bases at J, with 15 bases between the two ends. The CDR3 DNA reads TGTGCCAGCAGTATCACCTCCTTGAAAAACACTGAAGCTTTCTTT. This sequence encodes CASSITSLKNTEAFF.

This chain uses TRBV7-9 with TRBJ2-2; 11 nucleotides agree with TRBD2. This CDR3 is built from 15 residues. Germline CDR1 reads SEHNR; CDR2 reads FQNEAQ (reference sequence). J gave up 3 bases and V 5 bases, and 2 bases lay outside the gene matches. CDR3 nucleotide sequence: TGTGCCAGCAGCATGGGACTAGCGGACACCGGGGAGCTGTTTTTT. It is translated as CASSMGLADTGELFF. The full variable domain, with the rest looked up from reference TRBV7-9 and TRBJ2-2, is DTGVSQNPRHKITKRGQNVTFRCDPISEHNRLYWYRQTLGQGPEFLTYFQNEAQLEKSRLLSDRFSAERPKGSFSTLEIQRTEQGDSAMYLCASSMGLADTGELFFGEGSRLTVL.

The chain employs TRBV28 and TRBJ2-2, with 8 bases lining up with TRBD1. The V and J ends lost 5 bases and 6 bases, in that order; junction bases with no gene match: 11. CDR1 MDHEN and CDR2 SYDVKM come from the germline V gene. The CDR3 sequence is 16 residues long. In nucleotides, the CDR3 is TGTGCCAGCAGTACCACGGGACAGGATAGGTCCGGGGAGCTGTTTTTT. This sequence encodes CASSTTGQDRSGELFF.

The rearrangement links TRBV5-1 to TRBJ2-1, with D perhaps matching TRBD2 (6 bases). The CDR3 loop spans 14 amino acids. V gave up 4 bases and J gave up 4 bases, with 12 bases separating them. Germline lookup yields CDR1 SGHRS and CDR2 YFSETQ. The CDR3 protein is CASSPGAGYNEQFF. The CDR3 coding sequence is TGCGCCAGCAGCCCCGGCGCGGGATACAATGAGCAGTTCTTC.

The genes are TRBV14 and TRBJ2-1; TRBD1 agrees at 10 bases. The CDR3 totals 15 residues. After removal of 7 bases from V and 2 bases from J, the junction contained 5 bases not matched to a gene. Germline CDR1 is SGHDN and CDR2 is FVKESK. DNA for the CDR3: TGTGCCAGCACCCACGGGACAGGGGCCTACAATGAGCAGTTCTTC. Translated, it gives CASTHGTGAYNEQFF.

The CDR3 bases are TGTGCCAGCAGTGAGGGGTTCGGGTTTGGCTACACCTTC. It codes for CASSEGFGFGYTF. V is TRBV2 and J is TRBJ1-2; no clear D. Germline lookup yields CDR1 SNHLY and CDR2 FYNNEI. With 3 bases removed from V and 7 bases from J, the gap between germline ends came to 12 bases. The CDR3 loop spans 13 amino acids.

The CDR3 nucleotides read TGTGCCCCCTCGCAAGGGGGTCCACCTGGAAACACCATATATTTT. Its protein product is CAPSQGGPPGNTIYF. The chain has TRBV10-3 and TRBJ1-3; a weak D match, TRBD1 (6 bases). Trimming took 11 bases from V and 2 from J, leaving 19 bases between them. Looked up from germline, CDR1 is ENHRY and CDR2 is SYGVKD. The CDR3 consists of 15 residues.

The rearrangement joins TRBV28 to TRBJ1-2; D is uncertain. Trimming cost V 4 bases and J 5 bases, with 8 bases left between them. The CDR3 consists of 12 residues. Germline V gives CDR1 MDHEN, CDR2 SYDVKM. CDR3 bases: TGTGCCAGCAGTTCCAGACTGTATGGCTACACCTTC. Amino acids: CASSSRLYGYTF.

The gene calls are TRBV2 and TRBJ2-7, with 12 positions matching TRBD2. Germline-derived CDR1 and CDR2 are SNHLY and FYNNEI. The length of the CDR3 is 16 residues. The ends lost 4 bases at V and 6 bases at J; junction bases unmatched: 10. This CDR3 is CASSGQTSGSIFEQYF. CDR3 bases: TGTGCCAGCAGTGGTCAGACTAGCGGGAGTATCTTCGAGCAGTACTTC.

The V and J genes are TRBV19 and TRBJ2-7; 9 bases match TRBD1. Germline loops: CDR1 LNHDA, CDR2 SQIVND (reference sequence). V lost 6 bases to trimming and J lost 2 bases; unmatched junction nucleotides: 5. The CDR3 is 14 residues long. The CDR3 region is CASSRDRDTYEQYF. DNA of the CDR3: TGTGCCAGTAGCCGGGACAGGGATACCTACGAGCAGTACTTC.

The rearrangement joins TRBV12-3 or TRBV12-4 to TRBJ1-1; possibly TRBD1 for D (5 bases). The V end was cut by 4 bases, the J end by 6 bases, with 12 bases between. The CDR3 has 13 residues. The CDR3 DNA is TGTGCCAGCAGTTCCGTACAGGTTGCTGAAGCTTTCTTT. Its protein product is CASSSVQVAEAFF.

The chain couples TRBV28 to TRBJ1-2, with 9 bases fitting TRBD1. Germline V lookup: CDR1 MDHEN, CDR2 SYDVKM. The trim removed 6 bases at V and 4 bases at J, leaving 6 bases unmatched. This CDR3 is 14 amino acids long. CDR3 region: CASSSGTGIYGYTF. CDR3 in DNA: TGTGCCAGCAGCTCCGGGACAGGGATCTATGGCTACACCTTC.

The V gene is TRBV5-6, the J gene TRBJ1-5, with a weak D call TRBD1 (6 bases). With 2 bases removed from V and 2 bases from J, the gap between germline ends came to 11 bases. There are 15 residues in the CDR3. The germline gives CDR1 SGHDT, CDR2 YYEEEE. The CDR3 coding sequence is TGTGCCAGCAGCTTACAGGGAGTGGGCAATCAGCCCCAGCATTTT. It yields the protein CASSLQGVGNQPQHF.

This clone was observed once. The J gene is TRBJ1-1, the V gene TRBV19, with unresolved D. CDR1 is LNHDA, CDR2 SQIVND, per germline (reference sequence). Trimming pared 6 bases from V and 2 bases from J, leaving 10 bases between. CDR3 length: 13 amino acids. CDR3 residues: CASSKVRNTEAFF. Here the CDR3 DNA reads TGTGCCAGTAGCAAGGTCCGTAACACTGAAGCTTTCTTT. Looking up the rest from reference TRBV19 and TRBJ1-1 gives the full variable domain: DGGITQSPKYLFRKEGQNVTLSCEQNLNHDAMYWYRQDPGQGLRLIYYSQIVNDFQKGDIAEGYSVSREKKESFPLTVTSAQKNPTAFYLCASSKVRNTEAFFGQGTRLTVV.

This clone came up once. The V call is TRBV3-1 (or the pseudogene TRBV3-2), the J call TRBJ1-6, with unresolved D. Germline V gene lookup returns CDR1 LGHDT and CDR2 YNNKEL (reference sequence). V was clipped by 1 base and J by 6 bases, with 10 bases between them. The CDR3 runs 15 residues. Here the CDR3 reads CASSQGVQPNSPLHF. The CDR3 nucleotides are TGTGCCAGCAGCCAAGGGGTGCAGCCTAATTCACCCCTCCACTTT.

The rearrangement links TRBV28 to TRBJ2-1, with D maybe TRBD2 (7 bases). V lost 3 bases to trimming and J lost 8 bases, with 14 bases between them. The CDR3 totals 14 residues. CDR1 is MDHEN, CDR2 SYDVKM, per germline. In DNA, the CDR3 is TGTGCCAGCAGTTTCCGGCTAGGGGGGGATGAGCAGTTCTTC. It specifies CASSFRLGGDEQFF.

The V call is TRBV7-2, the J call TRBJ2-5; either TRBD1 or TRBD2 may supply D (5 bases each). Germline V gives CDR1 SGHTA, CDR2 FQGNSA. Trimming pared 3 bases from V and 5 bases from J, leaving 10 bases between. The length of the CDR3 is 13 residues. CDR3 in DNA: TGTGCCAGCAGCTTGAGGGGAGATGAGACCCAGTACTTC. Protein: CASSLRGDETQYF. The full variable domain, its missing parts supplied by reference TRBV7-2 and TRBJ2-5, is GAGVSQSPSNKVTEKGKDVELRCDPISGHTALYWYRQSLGQGLEFLIYFQGNSAPDKSGLPSDRFSAERTGGSVSTLTIQRTQQEDSAVYLCASSLRGDETQYFGPGTRLLVL.

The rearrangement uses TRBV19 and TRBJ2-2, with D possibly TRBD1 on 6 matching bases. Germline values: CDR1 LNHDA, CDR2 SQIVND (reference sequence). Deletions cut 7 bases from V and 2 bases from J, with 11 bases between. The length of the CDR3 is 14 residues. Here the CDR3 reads CASTTTGNTGELFF. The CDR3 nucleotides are TGTGCCAGTACCACGACAGGAAACACCGGGGAGCTGTTTTTT.

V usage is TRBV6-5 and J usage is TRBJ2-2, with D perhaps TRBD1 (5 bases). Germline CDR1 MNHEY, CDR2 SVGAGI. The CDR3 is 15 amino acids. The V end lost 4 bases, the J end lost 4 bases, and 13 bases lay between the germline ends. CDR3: CASSFSTDPTGELFF. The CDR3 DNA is TGTGCCAGCAGTTTTTCGACAGATCCCACCGGGGAGCTGTTTTTT.